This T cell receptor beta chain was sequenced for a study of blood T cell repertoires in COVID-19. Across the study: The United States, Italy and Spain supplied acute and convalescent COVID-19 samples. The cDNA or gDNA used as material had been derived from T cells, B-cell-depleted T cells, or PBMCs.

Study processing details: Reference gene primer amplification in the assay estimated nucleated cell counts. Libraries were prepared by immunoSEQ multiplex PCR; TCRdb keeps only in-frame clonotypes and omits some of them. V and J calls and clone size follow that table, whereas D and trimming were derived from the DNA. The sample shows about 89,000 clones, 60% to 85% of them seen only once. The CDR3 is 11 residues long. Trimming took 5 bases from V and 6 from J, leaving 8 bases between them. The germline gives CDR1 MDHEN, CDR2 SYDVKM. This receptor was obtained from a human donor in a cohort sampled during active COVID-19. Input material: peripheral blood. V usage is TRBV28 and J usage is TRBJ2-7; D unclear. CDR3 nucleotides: TGTGCCAGCAGTCACTTTGGCGAGCAGTACTTC. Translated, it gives CASSHFGEQYF.